The 14 T cell receptor beta chains below all came from one sample that was sequenced in a study of blood T cell repertoires in COVID-19. Measured with immunoSEQ multiplex PCR; TCRdb has only the in-frame clones, and not every one. The sample has about 290,000 clones, 80% to 90% seen once; the top ten hold under 3.5%. Sequencing was done on a sample of peripheral blood. These receptors all stem from a young woman with active or convalescent COVID-19.

This chain connects TRBV7-2 to TRBJ2-5, with 11 bases fitting TRBD1. After removal of 2 bases from V and 5 bases from J, the junction contained 7 bases not matched to a gene. Germline CDR1 is SGHTA and CDR2 is FQGNSA. The CDR3 is made up of 16 amino acids. The CDR3 DNA reads as TGTGCCAGCAGCTTAAGTGGACAGGGGGCAGTTGAGACCCAGTACTTC. It translates to CASSLSGQGAVETQYF.

The J gene is TRBJ1-2, the V gene TRBV12-5; D may be TRBD1 (6 bases). CDR1 and CDR2 from the germline V gene are LGHNT and FRNRAP. The V gene lost 1 base and the J gene lost 3 bases, with 9 bases spanning the gap. The CDR3 is 14 residues long. CDR3 in DNA: TGTGCTAGTGGTTTGGAGGGACACTACTATGGCTACACCTTC. Amino acids: CASGLEGHYYGYTF. Full variable domain (rest looked up from reference TRBV12-5 and TRBJ1-2): DARVTQTPRHKVTEMGQEVTMRCQPILGHNTVFWYRQTMMQGLELLAYFRNRAPLDDSGMPKDRFSAEMPDATLATLKIQPSEPRDSAVYFCASGLEGHYYGYTFGSGTRLTVV.

This chain uses TRBV6-2 or TRBV6-3 with TRBJ1-5; TRBD1 might be the D (5 bases). V dropped 5 bases and J dropped 0 bases, with 11 bases sitting between them. The CDR3 loop spans 15 amino acids. CDR1 is MNHEY, CDR2 SVGEGT, per germline. The CDR3 DNA reads as TGTGCCAGCAGTCGCCAGGGTTATAGCAATCAGCCCCAGCATTTT. Protein sequence: CASSRQGYSNQPQHF.

The chain's CDR3 is CASSAGTGAEAFF. The CDR3 nucleotides read TGCGCCAGCAGCGCTGGGACAGGGGCTGAAGCTTTCTTT. The chain recombines TRBV5-1 with TRBJ1-1; TRBD1 aligns across 10 bases. Germline CDR1 reads SGHRS; CDR2 reads YFSETQ. V shed 4 bases and J 6 bases; nucleotides not matched to a gene: 3. The CDR3 has 13 amino acids.

The chain combines TRBV7-3 with TRBJ2-3; TRBD1 agrees at 8 bases. Germline values: CDR1 SGHTA, CDR2 FQGTGA. This CDR3 spans 14 amino acids. The V segment lost 5 bases and the J segment 3 bases; nucleotides outside the gene matches: 4. The CDR3 here is CASSRGTGTDTQYF. The DNA of the CDR3 is TGTGCCAGCAGCAGAGGGACAGGTACAGATACGCAGTATTTT. The full variable domain, rest sourced from reference TRBV7-3 and TRBJ2-3, is GAGVSQTPSNKVTEKGKYVELRCDPISGHTALYWYRQSLGQGPEFLIYFQGTGAADDSGLPNDRFFAVRPEGSVSTLKIQRTERGDSAVYLCASSRGTGTDTQYFGPGTRLTVL.

The rearrangement links TRBV7-2 to TRBJ1-2; unclear D gene. Trimming pared 6 bases from V and 7 bases from J, leaving 12 bases between. The CDR3 is made up of 12 amino acids. Germline loops: CDR1 SGHTA, CDR2 FQGNSA. The CDR3 DNA follows: TGTGCCAGCAGTAGGGAGGCGGGTGGCTACACCTTC. Protein product: CASSREAGGYTF.

The CDR3 reads CASSLGLGTNEQFF. For the CDR3, the DNA is TGTGCCAGCAGCTTGGGACTGGGGACCAATGAGCAGTTCTTC. V gene TRBV11-2 combines with J gene TRBJ2-1, with a possible D match to TRBD2 (6 bases). The CDR3 length is 14 residues. In germline, CDR1 is SGHAT, CDR2 FQNNGV. Deletions cut 3 bases from V and 6 bases from J, with 12 bases between. The full variable domain, completed using reference TRBV11-2 and TRBJ2-1, is EAGVAQSPRYKIIEKRQSVAFWCNPISGHATLYWYQQILGQGPKLLIQFQNNGVVDDSQLPKDRFSAERLKGVDSTLKIQPAKLEDSAVYLCASSLGLGTNEQFFGPGTRLTVL.

The DNA of the CDR3 is TGTGCCAGCAGCCATGGGACAGGGTACTATGGCTACACCTTC. As protein: CASSHGTGYYGYTF. The chain has TRBV6-2 or TRBV6-3 and TRBJ1-2, with TRBD1 identical over 9 bases. The CDR3 is made up of 14 amino acids. Unmatched junction bases numbered 5, after V lost 6 bases and J lost 3 bases. The germline CDR1 and CDR2 sequences are MNHEY and SVGEGT.

The rearrangement uses TRBV27 and TRBJ2-4; the match to TRBD2 covers 10 bases. Germline V gives CDR1 MNHEY, CDR2 SMNVEV (reference sequence). J lost 9 bases, V lost 5 bases, and 4 bases had no gene match. The CDR3 sequence is 13 residues long. The CDR3 nucleotides read TGTGCCAGCAGTACCGTAGCGGGGGGCATTCAGTACTTC. Protein: CASSTVAGGIQYF.

V gene TRBV19 combines with J gene TRBJ1-1; TRBD1 is a possible D gene (6 bases). The V end was cut by 3 bases, the J end by 5 bases, with 13 bases between. This CDR3 is 14 amino acids long. Germline-derived CDR1 and CDR2 are LNHDA and SQIVND (reference sequence). CDR3 nucleotides: TGTGCCAGTAGTATTAGCCACAGGGTGACTGAAGCTTTCTTT. Translation: CASSISHRVTEAFF.

The chain carries TRBV5-4 and TRBJ1-6; 7 positions match TRBD1. The CDR3 spans 15 residues. Germline values: CDR1 SGHNT, CDR2 YYREEE (reference sequence). V was pared by 4 bases and J by 6 bases, with 7 bases of the junction left unmatched. CDR3 amino acids: CASSLPGQPNSPLHF. For the CDR3, the DNA is TGTGCCAGCAGCCTGCCGGGACAGCCTAATTCACCCCTCCACTTT. The full variable domain, with the rest looked up from reference TRBV5-4 and TRBJ1-6, is ETGVTQSPTHLIKTRGQQVTLRCSSQSGHNTVSWYQQALGQGPQFIFQYYREEENGRGNFPPRFSGLQFPNYSSELNVNALELDDSALYLCASSLPGQPNSPLHFGNGTRLTVT.

The chain links TRBV28 to TRBJ1-6; D ambiguous. This CDR3 has 13 amino acids. V lost 3 bases, J lost 7 bases, and 7 bases lay in between. The germline CDR1 and CDR2 sequences are MDHEN and SYDVKM. The CDR3 spells CASSFGGNSPLHF. The CDR3 coding sequence is TGTGCCAGCAGTTTTGGAGGGAATTCACCCCTCCACTTT.

The rearrangement links TRBV11-3 to TRBJ2-5; 10 nucleotides match TRBD2. The germline V gene encodes CDR1 SGHNT and CDR2 YENEEA. V dropped 5 bases and J dropped 5; count of bases not matched to a gene: 8. This CDR3 has 15 residues. The CDR3 DNA sequence: TGTGCCAGCAGCCCGGGAGCGGGGGGGCTTGAGACCCAGTACTTC. Protein: CASSPGAGGLETQYF.

The sample holds a few counts of this clone. Here the CDR3 reads CASRPRDTTPGANVLTF. As DNA, the CDR3 is TGTGCCAGCAGGCCCCGGGACACTACCCCTGGGGCCAACGTCCTGACTTTC. V is TRBV27 and J is TRBJ2-6, with D possibly matching TRBD1 (6 bases). Germline CDR1 is MNHEY and CDR2 is SMNVEV (reference sequence). This CDR3 region has 17 residues. V was cut by 6 bases and J by 2 bases, with 17 bases left in between.